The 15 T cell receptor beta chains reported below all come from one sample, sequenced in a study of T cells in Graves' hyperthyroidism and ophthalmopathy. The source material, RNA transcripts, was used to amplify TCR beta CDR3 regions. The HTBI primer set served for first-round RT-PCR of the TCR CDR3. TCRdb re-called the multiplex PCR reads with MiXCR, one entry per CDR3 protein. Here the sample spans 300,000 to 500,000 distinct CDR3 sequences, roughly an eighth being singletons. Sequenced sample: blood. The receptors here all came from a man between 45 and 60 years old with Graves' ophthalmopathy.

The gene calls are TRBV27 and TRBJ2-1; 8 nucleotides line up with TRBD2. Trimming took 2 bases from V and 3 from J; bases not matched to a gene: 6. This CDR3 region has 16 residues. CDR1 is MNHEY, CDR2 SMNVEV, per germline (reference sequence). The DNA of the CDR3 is TGTGCCAGCAGTTTAACCAGCGGGAGATACTACAATGAGCAGTTCTTC. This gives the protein CASSLTSGRYYNEQFF.

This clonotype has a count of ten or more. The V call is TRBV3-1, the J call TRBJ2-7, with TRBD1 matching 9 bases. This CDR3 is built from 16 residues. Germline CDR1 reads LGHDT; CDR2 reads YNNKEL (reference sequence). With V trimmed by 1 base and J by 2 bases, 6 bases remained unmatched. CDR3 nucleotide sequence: TGTGCCAGCAGCCAAGGGGACAGGGTGTCAACCTACGAGCAGTACTTC. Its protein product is CASSQGDRVSTYEQYF.

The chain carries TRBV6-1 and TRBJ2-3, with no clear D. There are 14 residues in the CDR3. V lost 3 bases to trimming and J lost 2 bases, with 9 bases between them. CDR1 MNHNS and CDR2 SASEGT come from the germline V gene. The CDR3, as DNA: TGTGCCAGCAGTGATGGTCTGTTCACAGATACGCAGTATTTT. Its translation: CASSDGLFTDTQYF.

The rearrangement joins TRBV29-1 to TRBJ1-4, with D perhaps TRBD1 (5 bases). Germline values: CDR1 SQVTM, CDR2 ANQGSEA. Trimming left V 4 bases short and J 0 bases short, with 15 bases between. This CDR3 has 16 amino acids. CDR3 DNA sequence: TGCAGCGTTGCTGGGCAGGGCGCTGCAACTAATGAAAAACTGTTTTTT. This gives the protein CSVAGQGAATNEKLFF.

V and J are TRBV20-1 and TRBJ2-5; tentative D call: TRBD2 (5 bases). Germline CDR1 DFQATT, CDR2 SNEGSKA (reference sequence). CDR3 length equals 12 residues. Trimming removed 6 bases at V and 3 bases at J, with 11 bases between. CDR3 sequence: CSAARGKETQYF. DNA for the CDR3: TGCAGTGCCGCCCGGGGAAAAGAGACCCAGTACTTC.

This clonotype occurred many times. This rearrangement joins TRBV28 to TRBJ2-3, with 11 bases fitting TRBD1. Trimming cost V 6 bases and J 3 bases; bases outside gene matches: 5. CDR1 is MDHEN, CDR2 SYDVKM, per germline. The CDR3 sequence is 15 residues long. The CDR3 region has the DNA TGTGCCAGCAGACGCGGACAGGGGGCAACAGATACGCAGTATTTT. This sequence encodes CASRRGQGATDTQYF.

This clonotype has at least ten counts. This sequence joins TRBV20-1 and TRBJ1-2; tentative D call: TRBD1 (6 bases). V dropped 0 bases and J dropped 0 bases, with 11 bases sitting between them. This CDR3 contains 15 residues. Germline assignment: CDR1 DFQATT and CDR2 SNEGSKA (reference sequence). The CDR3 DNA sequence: TGCAGTGCTAGAGACAGCAGGGGTACTAACTATGGCTACACCTTC. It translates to CSARDSRGTNYGYTF.

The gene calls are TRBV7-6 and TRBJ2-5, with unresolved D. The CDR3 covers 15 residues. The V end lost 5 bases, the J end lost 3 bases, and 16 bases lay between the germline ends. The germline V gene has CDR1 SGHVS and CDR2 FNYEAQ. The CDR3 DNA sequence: TGTGCCAGCAGCCCCTTGGCGGAAAGAGAAGAGACCCAGTACTTC. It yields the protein CASSPLAEREETQYF.

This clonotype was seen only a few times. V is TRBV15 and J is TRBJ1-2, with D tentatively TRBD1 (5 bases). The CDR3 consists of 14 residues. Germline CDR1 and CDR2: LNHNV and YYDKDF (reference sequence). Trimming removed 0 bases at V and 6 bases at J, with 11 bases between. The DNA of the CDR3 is TGTGCCACCAGCAGAGATTTGGGAGGGGATGGCTACACCTTC. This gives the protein CATSRDLGGDGYTF.

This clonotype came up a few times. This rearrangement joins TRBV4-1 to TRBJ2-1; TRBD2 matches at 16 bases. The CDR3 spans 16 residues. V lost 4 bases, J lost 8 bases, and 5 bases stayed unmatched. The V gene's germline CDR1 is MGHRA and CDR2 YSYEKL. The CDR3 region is CASSPAGTSGRDEQFF. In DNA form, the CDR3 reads TGCGCCAGCAGCCCCGCCGGGACTAGCGGGAGGGATGAGCAGTTCTTC.

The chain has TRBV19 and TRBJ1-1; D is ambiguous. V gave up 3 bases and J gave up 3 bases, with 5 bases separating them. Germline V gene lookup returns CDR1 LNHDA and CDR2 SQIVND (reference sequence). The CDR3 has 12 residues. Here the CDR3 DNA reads TGTGCCAGTAGTATGATCTACACTGAAGCTTTCTTT. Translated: CASSMIYTEAFF.

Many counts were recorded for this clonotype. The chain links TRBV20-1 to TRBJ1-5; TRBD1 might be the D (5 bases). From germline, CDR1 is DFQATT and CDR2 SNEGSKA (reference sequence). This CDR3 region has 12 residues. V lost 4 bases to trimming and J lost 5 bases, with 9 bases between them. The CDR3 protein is CSATGIDQPQHF. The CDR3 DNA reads TGCAGTGCTACAGGGATTGATCAGCCCCAGCATTTT.

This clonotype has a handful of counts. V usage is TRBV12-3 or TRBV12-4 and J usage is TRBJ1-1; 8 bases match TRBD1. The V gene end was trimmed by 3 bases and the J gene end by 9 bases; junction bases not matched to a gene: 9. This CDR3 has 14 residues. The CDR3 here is CASSFLGRTGKAFF. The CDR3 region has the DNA TGTGCCAGCAGTTTTTTGGGTAGGACAGGGAAAGCTTTCTTT.

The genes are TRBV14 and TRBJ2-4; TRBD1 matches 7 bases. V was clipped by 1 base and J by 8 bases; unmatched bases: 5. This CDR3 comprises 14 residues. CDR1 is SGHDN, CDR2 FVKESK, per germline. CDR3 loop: CASSQVDRVDIQYF. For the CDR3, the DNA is TGTGCCAGCAGCCAAGTCGACAGGGTTGACATTCAGTACTTC.

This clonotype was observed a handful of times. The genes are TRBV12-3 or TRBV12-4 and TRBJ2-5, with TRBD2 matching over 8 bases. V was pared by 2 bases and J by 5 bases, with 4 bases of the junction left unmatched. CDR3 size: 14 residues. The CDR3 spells CASSLYREGETQYF. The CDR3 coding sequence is TGTGCCAGCAGTTTATACCGGGAGGGTGAGACCCAGTACTTC.